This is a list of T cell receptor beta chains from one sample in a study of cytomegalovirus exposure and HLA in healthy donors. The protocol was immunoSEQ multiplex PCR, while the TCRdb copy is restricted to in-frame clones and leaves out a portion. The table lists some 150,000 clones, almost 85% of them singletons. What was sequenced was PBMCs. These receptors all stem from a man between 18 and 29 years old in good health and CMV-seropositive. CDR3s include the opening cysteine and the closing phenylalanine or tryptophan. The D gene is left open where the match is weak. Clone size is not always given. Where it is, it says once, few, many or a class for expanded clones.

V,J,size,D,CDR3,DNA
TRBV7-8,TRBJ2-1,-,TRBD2,CASSLGRLAGGPRNEQFF,TGTGCCAGCAGCTTAGGACGACTAGCGGGAGGGCCGCGGAATGAGCAGTTCTTC
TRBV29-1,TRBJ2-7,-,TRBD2,CSVETGTSGSNEQYF,TGCAGCGTTGAAACCGGGACTAGCGGGAGTAACGAGCAGTACTTC
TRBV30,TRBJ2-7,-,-,CAWSGSAYEQYF,TGTGCCTGGAGCGGGAGCGCCTACGAGCAGTACTTC
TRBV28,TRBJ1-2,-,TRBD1,CASSSAGTGGAKGYTF,TGTGCCAGCAGTTCCGCCGGGACAGGGGGCGCAAAGGGCTACACCTTC
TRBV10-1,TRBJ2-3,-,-,CASSDSPFTDTQYF,TGCGCCAGCAGTGATAGTCCTTTCACAGATACGCAGTATTTT
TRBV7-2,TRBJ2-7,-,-,CASSVPGLYEQYF,TGTGCCAGCAGCGTCCCGGGACTTTACGAGCAGTACTTC
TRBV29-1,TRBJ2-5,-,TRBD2,CSVDGAGAETQYF,TGCAGCGTTGATGGGGCGGGAGCAGAGACCCAGTACTTC
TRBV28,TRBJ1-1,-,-,CASILSHLNTEAFF,TGTGCCAGCATCCTTTCACACCTGAACACTGAAGCTTTCTTT
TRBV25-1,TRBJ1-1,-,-,CASSDFGGGGTEAFF,TGTGCCAGCAGTGATTTTGGGGGCGGTGGGACTGAAGCTTTCTTT
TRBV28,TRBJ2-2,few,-,CASSLSPGELFF,TGTGCCAGCAGTCTGAGCCCCGGGGAGCTGTTTTTT
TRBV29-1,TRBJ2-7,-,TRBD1,CSVVGTGSSYEQYF,TGCAGCGTGGTTGGGACAGGGTCCTCCTACGAGCAGTACTTC
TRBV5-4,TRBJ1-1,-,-,CASSWDTMNTEAFF,TGTGCCAGCAGCTGGGACACCATGAACACTGAAGCTTTCTTT
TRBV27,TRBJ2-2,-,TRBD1,CATIYPSGGTGELFF,TGTGCCACCATTTATCCTTCAGGGGGCACCGGGGAGCTGTTTTTT
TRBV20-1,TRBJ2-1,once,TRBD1,CSARVDREQFF,TGCAGTGCTAGAGTGGACAGGGAACAGTTCTTC
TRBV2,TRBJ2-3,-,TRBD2,CASTRGTSGSLSTDTQYF,TGTGCCAGCACGAGGGGGACTAGCGGGAGTTTATCCACAGATACGCAGTATTTT
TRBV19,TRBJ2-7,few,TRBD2,CASSSTRGLAGSSYEQYF,TGTGCCAGTAGTTCCACCAGGGGACTAGCGGGCAGCTCCTACGAGCAGTACTTC
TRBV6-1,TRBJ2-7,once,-,CASSEFGLASYEQYF,TGTGCCAGCAGTGAATTTGGACTGGCTTCCTACGAGCAGTACTTC
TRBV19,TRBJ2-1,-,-,CASSNQVDEQFF,TGTGCCAGTAGTAACCAGGTCGATGAGCAGTTCTTC
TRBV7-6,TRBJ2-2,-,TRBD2,CASSSPREVSTGELFF,TGTGCCAGCAGCTCCCCACGGGAGGTTAGCACCGGGGAGCTGTTTTTT
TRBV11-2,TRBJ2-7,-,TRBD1,CASSQDQTGMTYEQYF,TGTGCCAGCAGCCAGGATCAGACAGGGATGACCTACGAGCAGTACTTC
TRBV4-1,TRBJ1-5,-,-,CASSSGPGNQPQHF,TGCGCCAGCAGCTCCGGGCCGGGGAATCAGCCCCAGCATTTT
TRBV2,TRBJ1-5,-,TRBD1,CASRTGDTQPQHF,TGTGCCAGCAGGACAGGGGATACTCAGCCCCAGCATTTT